This passage covers 20 T cell receptor beta chains from one sample sequenced in a study of blood T cell repertoires in COVID-19. Method: immunoSEQ multiplex PCR; TCRdb's copy keeps in-frame clones and lacks some. The table lists about 230,000 clones, roughly 83% of them singletons, with roughly 7% in the top ten. The sample was peripheral blood. These receptors originate from a woman aged 50 to 65 with acute or convalescent COVID-19.

The gene calls are TRBV30 and TRBJ2-7; D perhaps matches TRBD1 (5 bases). The ends were cut back, 4 bases at V and 3 bases at J, with 7 bases in the middle. The CDR3 extends over 11 amino acids. Looked up from germline, CDR1 is GTSNPN and CDR2 is SVGIG (reference sequence). As DNA, the CDR3 is TGTGCCTGGACAGGGAACTACGAGCAGTACTTC. As protein: CAWTGNYEQYF. Filled out from reference TRBV30 and TRBJ2-7, the complete variable domain reads SQTIHQWPATLVQPVGSPLSLECTVEGTSNPNLYWYRQAAGRGLQLLFYSVGIGQISSEVPQNLSASRPQDRQFILSSKKLLLSDSGFYLCAWTGNYEQYFGPGTRLTVT.

In nucleotides, the CDR3 is TGTGCCAGCAGCATCGACAGGGTCAGAGATACGCAGTATTTT. It yields the protein CASSIDRVRDTQYF. The chain couples TRBV6-5 to TRBJ2-3; 7 bases fit TRBD1. Germline V gives CDR1 MNHEY, CDR2 SVGAGI. CDR3 length: 14 residues. V shed 6 bases, J shed 5 bases, and the junction held 8 bases outside the gene matches.

J is TRBJ1-2 and V is TRBV5-4, with TRBD1 matching 9 bases. The CDR3 has 20 residues. Looked up from germline, CDR1 is SGHNT and CDR2 is YYREEE (reference sequence). V was pared by 4 bases and J by 0 bases, with 19 bases of the junction left unmatched. DNA of the CDR3: TGTGCCAGCAGCCCGTTGTCCCGGGACAGGGTACAGGGCCCTAACTATGGCTACACCTTC. Its protein product is CASSPLSRDRVQGPNYGYTF.

The chain links TRBV3-1 (or the pseudogene TRBV3-2) to TRBJ1-2, with no clear D. The CDR3 consists of 15 residues. V was shortened by 0 bases and J by 3 bases, with 11 bases between the two germline ends. In germline, CDR1 is LGHDT, CDR2 YNNKEL (reference sequence). CDR3 bases: TGTGCCAGCAGCCAAGACCTGTGGGCCGACTATGGCTACACCTTC. Its translation: CASSQDLWADYGYTF.

In this sample, this clone turned up once. This chain links TRBV27 with TRBJ2-2; 9 positions agree with TRBD1. The CDR3 extends over 16 amino acids. From germline, CDR1 is MNHEY and CDR2 SMNVEV (reference sequence). Losses at the gene ends were 6 bases for V and 2 bases for J; bases not matched to a gene: 7. In nucleotides, the CDR3 is TGTGCCAGCAGCTTCGACAGGGGGATCAACACCGGGGAGCTGTTTTTT. It translates to CASSFDRGINTGELFF.

The gene calls are TRBV6-6 and TRBJ2-1; 11 bases fit TRBD2. This CDR3 has 15 residues. The germline CDR1 and CDR2 sequences are MNHNY and SVGAGI (reference sequence). The junction had 4 bases not matched to a gene; V was cut back by 2 bases and J by 7 bases. Written as DNA, the CDR3 is TGTGCCAGCAGTTACAAGGCTAGCGGGGGGAATGAGCAGTTCTTC. This encodes CASSYKASGGNEQFF.

This sequence joins TRBV4-3 and TRBJ1-3, with TRBD1 identical over 7 bases. Germline V gives CDR1 LGHNA, CDR2 YSLEER. J gave up 0 bases and V 4 bases, and 6 bases lay outside the gene matches. The CDR3 covers 16 residues. The CDR3 DNA reads TGCGCCAGCAGCCGCGAGGGACAGCTCTCTGGAAACACCATATATTTT. Translated, it gives CASSREGQLSGNTIYF.

V gene TRBV19 combines with J gene TRBJ2-6; TRBD1 agrees at 7 bases. CDR1 is LNHDA and CDR2 is SQIVND in the germline V gene (reference sequence). After removal of 7 bases from V and 2 bases from J, the junction contained 8 bases not matched to a gene. The CDR3 covers 16 residues. The CDR3 loop reads CASNLLQGPGANVLTF. The CDR3 DNA is TGTGCCAGTAACCTTTTACAGGGGCCTGGGGCCAACGTCCTGACTTTC. The variable domain in full, with the rest retrieved from reference TRBV19 and TRBJ2-6, is DGGITQSPKYLFRKEGQNVTLSCEQNLNHDAMYWYRQDPGQGLRLIYYSQIVNDFQKGDIAEGYSVSREKKESFPLTVTSAQKNPTAFYLCASNLLQGPGANVLTFGAGSRLTVL.

The chain uses TRBV19 and TRBJ2-1; 8 positions agree with TRBD1. The V segment lost 5 bases and the J segment 1 base; nucleotides outside the gene matches: 10. CDR3 size: 17 residues. Per the germline V gene, CDR1 is LNHDA and CDR2 is SQIVND (reference sequence). CDR3 coding DNA: TGTGCCAGTAGTTCAGGACAGGGCATACTTTCCTACAATGAGCAGTTCTTC. This translates into CASSSGQGILSYNEQFF.

The chain employs TRBV29-1 and TRBJ2-3; 7 nucleotides agree with TRBD2. CDR1 is SQVTM and CDR2 is ANQGSEA in the germline V gene. V trimming: 4 bases; J trimming: 0 bases; junction bases outside the gene matches: 4. This CDR3 has 14 residues. The CDR3 nucleotides read TGCAGCGTTGCGATTAGCGGGAGCACAGATACGCAGTATTTT. It codes for CSVAISGSTDTQYF.

This clone turned up a few times. The rearrangement links TRBV5-8 to TRBJ2-1; the match to TRBD2 covers 7 bases. This CDR3 has 16 residues. The J segment lost 8 bases and the V segment lost 3 bases, leaving 14 bases of the junction unmatched. The germline V gene encodes CDR1 SGHTS and CDR2 YDEGEE. This CDR3 reads CASSSPARGSGHEQFF. CDR3 sequence (DNA): TGTGCCAGCAGCTCCCCTGCCCGCGGGAGTGGCCATGAGCAGTTCTTC.

The V gene is TRBV9, the J gene TRBJ1-6; 7 bases are a match to TRBD1. V lost 4 bases, J lost 6 bases, and 4 bases stayed unmatched. The CDR3 consists of 14 residues. In germline, CDR1 is SGDLS, CDR2 YYNGEE. The CDR3 DNA is TGTGCCAGCAGCCGACAGGGCGCTAATTCACCCCTCCACTTT. Protein: CASSRQGANSPLHF.

This CDR3 reads CASSLDRGDTQYF. CDR3 nucleotides: TGTGCCAGTAGCCTGGACAGGGGAGATACGCAGTATTTT. The chain uses TRBV19 and TRBJ2-3; 9 nucleotides line up with TRBD1. The CDR3 is made up of 13 amino acids. Germline V gives CDR1 LNHDA, CDR2 SQIVND (reference sequence). V shed 6 bases, J shed 5 bases, and the junction held 3 bases outside the gene matches.

The V call is TRBV27, the J call TRBJ2-6; D perhaps matches TRBD2 (7 bases). Looked up from germline, CDR1 is MNHEY and CDR2 is SMNVEV (reference sequence). This CDR3 has 17 amino acids. Trimming removed 5 bases from V and 0 bases from J, with 14 bases in between. Here the CDR3 reads CASSPAGALSGANVLTF. CDR3 nucleotide sequence: TGTGCCAGCAGTCCCGCGGGGGCCCTCTCTGGGGCCAACGTCCTGACTTTC.

V is TRBV27 and J is TRBJ2-2; 8 bases are a match to TRBD1. The CDR3 runs to 16 residues. With V trimmed by 7 bases and J by 4 bases, 11 bases remained unmatched. CDR1 and CDR2 from the germline V gene are MNHEY and SMNVEV (reference sequence). The CDR3 reads CASILTGTGSTGELFF. Here the CDR3 DNA reads TGTGCCAGCATCCTAACCGGGACAGGCTCCACCGGGGAGCTGTTTTTT.

V usage is TRBV27 and J usage is TRBJ1-2; no clear D gene. Per germline, CDR1 MNHEY and CDR2 SMNVEV (reference sequence). The CDR3 has 16 residues. V was shortened by 5 bases and J by 7 bases, with 23 bases between the two germline ends. The CDR3 sequence is CASSPSRRRVPSGYTF. CDR3 in DNA: TGTGCCAGCAGTCCCTCCCGCCGACGGGTTCCTTCTGGCTACACCTTC.

This chain uses TRBV18 with TRBJ2-6; TRBD1 agrees at 8 bases. This CDR3 has 18 amino acids. Losses at the gene ends were 3 bases for V and 1 base for J; bases not matched to a gene: 8. Germline V gene data show CDR1 as KGHSH and CDR2 as LQKENI. The CDR3 DNA reads TGTGCCAGCTCACCGCGACAGGGGCTGGGGTCTGGGGCCAACGTCCTGACTTTC. It encodes CASSPRQGLGSGANVLTF.

The chain combines TRBV6-2 or TRBV6-3 with TRBJ2-5, with D uncertain. The length of the CDR3 is 15 residues. Trimming removed 6 bases at V and 5 bases at J, with 19 bases between. Per the germline V gene, CDR1 is MNHEY and CDR2 is SVGEGT. The CDR3 reads CASSNIGGSRETQYF. In nucleotides, the CDR3 is TGTGCCAGCAGCAATATTGGTGGCTCGCGGGAGACCCAGTACTTC.

The chain joins TRBV6-5 to TRBJ1-2, with TRBD1 matching over 11 bases. Germline V lookup: CDR1 MNHEY, CDR2 SVGAGI. V was pared by 2 bases and J by 6 bases, with 8 bases of the junction left unmatched. CDR3 size: 16 residues. CDR3 in DNA: TGTGCCAGCAGTTACGGGTGGACAGGGGGCGCGGATGGCTACACCTTC. It is translated as CASSYGWTGGADGYTF.

The rearrangement links TRBV4-1 to TRBJ1-5; D gene uncertain. The V end lost 2 bases, the J end lost 3 bases, and 11 bases lay between the germline ends. CDR1 is MGHRA, CDR2 YSYEKL, per germline. This CDR3 has 15 amino acids. In DNA, the CDR3 is TGCGCCAGCAGCCAAAGCGAGGTTTTCAATCAGCCCCAGCATTTT. It codes for CASSQSEVFNQPQHF.